This T cell receptor beta chain was profiled in a study of PD-L1 blockade in urothelial cancer. Findings and caveats of the study: Below-median pretreatment blood TCR clonality was associated with improved progression-free and overall survival.

The time point here: pretreatment peripheral blood. Each patient supplied 1 to 8 pretreatment and on-treatment samples. The CDR3 totals 13 residues. The J segment lost 3 bases and the V segment lost 1 base, leaving 1 base of the junction unmatched. Germline V gives CDR1 SGHRS, CDR2 YFSETQ. Concerning this clone: Antigen specificity is unknown.

The data were produced by immunoSEQ multiplex PCR, yet TCRdb's version contains in-frame clones alone and is incomplete. The table has 50,000 to 55,000 clones, about 86% seen once; the top ten hold 22%. This clonotype was sampled from a man in his 60s with urothelial cancer. The sample was PBMCs, taken around atezolizumab (anti-PD-L1) treatment. The chain recombines TRBV5-1 with TRBJ2-7; 7 positions match TRBD1. This chain's CDR3 is CASSLPGGYEQYF. The CDR3 nucleotides read TGCGCCAGCAGCTTGCCAGGGGGCTACGAGCAGTACTTC.